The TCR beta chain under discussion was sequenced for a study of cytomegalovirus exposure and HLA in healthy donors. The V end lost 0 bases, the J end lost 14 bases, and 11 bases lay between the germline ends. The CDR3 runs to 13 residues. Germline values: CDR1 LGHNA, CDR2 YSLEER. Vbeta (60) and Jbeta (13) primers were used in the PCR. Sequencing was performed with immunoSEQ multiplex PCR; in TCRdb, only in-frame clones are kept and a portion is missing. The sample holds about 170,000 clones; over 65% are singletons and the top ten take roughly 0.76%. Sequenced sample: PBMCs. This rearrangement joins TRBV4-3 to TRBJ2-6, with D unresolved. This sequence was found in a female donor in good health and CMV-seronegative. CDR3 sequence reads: CASSQDEDPILTF. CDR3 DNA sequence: TGCGCCAGCAGCCAAGATGAGGATCCAATCCTGACTTTC.